The entry that follows covers one T cell receptor beta chain sequence. Its antigen is unknown. As handled by the study authors: Sequenced samples showed a median of around 91,000 TCRs each, with counts running from about 20,000 to 690,000. TCRdb independently ran MiXCR on the RACE reads; one entry per CDR3 protein. For this entry, the V and J calls and clone size follow TCRdb and not the study's own pipeline. Of about 120,000 distinct CDR3 sequences in the sample, 12% are singletons; the top ten hold around 1.4%. The data derive from a study of human T cells and chemical hapten exposure. General observations from the study: PT1 expanded TCR numbers tracked positively with patch test score. Alopecia in the donors means their immune response may deviate from healthy people's.

V was trimmed by 0 bases and J by 2 bases, leaving 13 bases between them. The CDR3 extends over 15 amino acids. Germline lookup yields CDR1 DFQATT and CDR2 SNEGSKA (reference sequence). The sample's time point: patch test 1, 2 weeks after DPC sensitization. Treatment denoted: therapeutic diphenylcyclopropenone sensitization with weekly scalp DPC. Whole blood that had not been fractionated was the source of extracted total RNA. Source: whole blood, taken in connection with sensitization to the hapten diphenylcyclopropenone (DPC). This receptor was identified in a woman in her forties or fifties with alopecia areata. Some clones in this sample may be carry-over from other donors' samples. This chain connects TRBV20-1 to TRBJ1-1; D is unclear. The CDR3 loop reads CSARDGWWSNTEAFF. CDR3 coding DNA: TGCAGTGCTAGAGACGGCTGGTGGAGTAACACTGAAGCTTTCTTT.